Listed below are T cell receptor beta chains from one sample, sequenced in a study of blood T cell repertoires in COVID-19. Sequencing was performed with immunoSEQ multiplex PCR; in TCRdb, only in-frame clones are kept and a portion is missing. The sample has about 300,000 clones, around 85% seen once. The material sequenced was PBMCs or T cells enriched from blood (not recorded which). These receptors were taken from a man aged 25-40 years who had recovered from COVID-19. The conserved cysteine and the conserved F or W are not part of the CDR3 here. The D gene is left open where the match is weak.

>TRBV10-3|NA|TRBJ1-1
AISEAWTGSAEAF
>TRBV6-5|NA|TRBJ2-1
ASSYSIQSGNEQF
>TRBV5-8|NA|TRBJ1-2
ASSLAGYGYT
>TRBV7-2|NA|TRBJ1-1
ASSLEQENTEAF
>TRBV10-3|TRBD1|TRBJ2-5
AIRAGQVQETQY
>TRBV7-9|NA|TRBJ2-4
ASSPRRGTSQNIQY
>TRBV7-6|TRBD1|TRBJ2-5
ASSLSGTGKETQY
>TRBV5-1|NA|TRBJ1-1
ASSTGTSNTEAF
>TRBV5-1|TRBD2|TRBJ2-3
ASSLMGTSGGIDTQY
>TRBV7-9|NA|TRBJ2-7
ASSLSLAYEQY
>TRBV7-9|NA|TRBJ1-5
ASSLDTSNQPQH
>TRBV15|NA|TRBJ2-3
ATSRGDSSTDTQY
>TRBV5-1|NA|TRBJ2-3
ASSPRHTGNRDTQY
>TRBV30|TRBD1|TRBJ1-6
ACRWTGGLFNSPLH
>TRBV6-1|TRBD2|TRBJ2-3
ASSELSGRSSTDTQY
>TRBV4-3|TRBD1|TRBJ1-5
ASSQARGVHQPQH
>TRBV7-3|TRBD1|TRBJ1-2
ASSPYEDRDSTFNYGYT
>TRBV5-3|NA|TRBJ1-3
ARSLEGPNSGNTIY
>TRBV14|NA|TRBJ2-7
ASNHREGVRH
>TRBV4-3|NA|TRBJ2-6
ASSPTNLEGAGANVLT
>TRBV5-1|TRBD1|TRBJ2-2
ASSGGTGNTGELF
>TRBV5-1|TRBD1|TRBJ2-2
ASGSGTARDKVTGELF
>TRBV7-6|NA|TRBJ2-3
ASSPEAFNTDTQY
>TRBV7-2|TRBD2|TRBJ2-4
ASSLARVTSGRGIAKNIQY
>TRBV7-9|TRBD2|TRBJ2-5
ASSLREGRSYSKTQY
>TRBV12-3/TRBV12-4|NA|TRBJ2-2
ASSLGGTGELF
>TRBV20-1|NA|TRBJ1-2
SASRGNYGYT
>TRBV12-3/TRBV12-4|NA|TRBJ1-1
ASSLAANTEAF
>TRBV10-3|NA|TRBJ1-4
AISDIIGVREKLF
>TRBV27|NA|TRBJ2-3
ASAPDYEDTQY
>TRBV10-3|NA|TRBJ1-1
AVQTAMNTEAF
>TRBV6-5|TRBD1|TRBJ1-2
ASRVGGDGYT
>TRBV12-3/TRBV12-4|NA|TRBJ1-2
ASSLRFGYGYT
>TRBV7-2|TRBD2|TRBJ2-1
ASSLSGAEYNEQF
>TRBV5-1|TRBD1|TRBJ1-6
ASSLGTGGSRNNSPLH
>TRBV29-1|NA|TRBJ1-2
SVEGSRDYGYT
>TRBV4-2|NA|TRBJ1-1
ASSPGGGNTEAF
>TRBV6-5|NA|TRBJ1-1
ASVAGSVIYTEAF
>TRBV27|TRBD2|TRBJ2-5
ASGGRRGGGETQY
>TRBV6-1|NA|TRBJ2-1
ASSDARQGLSVSEQF
>TRBV6-4|NA|TRBJ2-3
ASRGRAPHTQY
>TRBV7-3|TRBD1|TRBJ1-5
ASSSRPGQGTPYSNQPQH
>TRBV2|NA|TRBJ1-1
ASSVGGGRTEAF
>TRBV3-1/TRBV3-2|NA|TRBJ2-7
ASLGVQGSGYEQY
>TRBV19|TRBD1|TRBJ2-3
ASMGGQGGHTDTQY
>TRBV14|NA|TRBJ2-7
ASSPTGPPREQY
>TRBV27|TRBD1|TRBJ2-7
ASSPDRGSTYEQY
>TRBV15|NA|TRBJ1-2
ATSRDRRTEGYT
>TRBV6-5|NA|TRBJ1-6
ASRVQGGDNSPLH